One sample yielded the 5 T cell receptor beta chains listed below, sequenced in a study of metastatic and nonmetastatic thyroid tumors. TCRdb re-called clones from the PCR reads using MiXCR. Of roughly 5,900 clones listed, roughly 25% are singletons. Not a single patient had been given any form of treatment at any point before undergoing thyroid surgery. Sequencing input: adjacent normal tissue. These receptors were collected from a male donor with papillary thyroid cancer or a benign thyroid nodule (not recorded which). Some clones in this sample may be carry-over from other donors' samples.

Judged by abundance, this clone is medium-sized (0.01 to 0.1%). The CDR3 is CASSPLRSTSGSSEQFF. CDR3 sequence (DNA): TGTGCCAGCAGTCCTCTCCGCTCTACCAGCGGGAGTAGTGAGCAGTTCTTC. The genes are TRBV27 and TRBJ2-1, with 8 nucleotides matching TRBD2. V shed 5 bases, J shed 9 bases, and the junction held 18 bases outside the gene matches. The germline gives CDR1 MNHEY, CDR2 SMNVEV (reference sequence). There are 17 residues in the CDR3.

This clone was seen a few times. The chain combines TRBV20-1 with TRBJ2-7, with 11 bases lining up with TRBD2. V was pared by 4 bases and J by 3 bases, with 2 bases of the junction left unmatched. CDR1 is DFQATT, CDR2 SNEGSKA, per germline (reference sequence). The CDR3 totals 13 residues. Here the CDR3 DNA reads TGCAGTGCTACAGGACTAGCGGGCTACGAGCAGTACTTC. This gives the protein CSATGLAGYEQYF.

This clone was observed a single time. V and J are TRBV11-2 and TRBJ1-1; 7 bases map to TRBD1. Germline loops: CDR1 SGHAT, CDR2 FQNNGV. The V gene end was trimmed by 3 bases and the J gene end by 0 bases; junction bases not matched to a gene: 7. The CDR3 covers 16 residues. The CDR3 spells CASSFHRQGLNTEAFF. DNA of the CDR3: TGTGCCAGCAGCTTCCACCGACAGGGCTTGAACACTGAAGCTTTCTTT. Full variable domain (outside the CDR3, taken from reference TRBV11-2 and TRBJ1-1): EAGVAQSPRYKIIEKRQSVAFWCNPISGHATLYWYQQILGQGPKLLIQFQNNGVVDDSQLPKDRFSAERLKGVDSTLKIQPAKLEDSAVYLCASSFHRQGLNTEAFFGQGTRLTVV.

The V call is TRBV20-1, the J call TRBJ1-1, with D possibly matching TRBD1 (6 bases). V was trimmed by 8 bases and J by 0 bases, leaving 22 bases between them. Germline V lookup: CDR1 DFQATT, CDR2 SNEGSKA (reference sequence). The CDR3 is 16 amino acids. For the CDR3, the DNA is TGCAGTCCACACAGGGCTGCGTCTGTTATGAACACTGAAGCTTTCTTT. Translating it yields CSPHRAASVMNTEAFF.

In its sample, this clone was seen many times. The chain recombines TRBV12-3 or TRBV12-4 with TRBJ1-5; a weak D match, TRBD1 (5 bases). Between the trimmed V and J ends, which lost 6 bases and 11 bases, there was a span of 20 bases. The CDR3 length is 14 residues. The CDR3 region has the DNA TGTGCCAGCAGGTCCCGGGGCTCCGACCGGGCCCAGCATTTT. This translates into CASRSRGSDRAQHF.